One sample yielded the 9 T cell receptor beta chains listed below, sequenced in a study of shared clonotypes between healthy human individuals. Using immunoSEQ multiplex PCR, the repertoire was profiled, and TCRdb retains in-frame clones only, with some absent. The sample carries nearly 1,000,000 clones, over 75% recorded once. Sequenced input: memory CD4+ T cells sorted from blood. Subset specified: CD45RA-negative fraction. Receptors originate from a man younger than 35 in good health.

This clone turned up a few times. The chain employs TRBV7-7 and TRBJ2-5; possibly TRBD1 for D (5 bases). Germline loops: CDR1 SSHAT, CDR2 FNYEAQ (reference sequence). The CDR3 is made up of 14 amino acids. In nucleotides, the CDR3 is TGTGCTAAAGGGGCTGCACCCCGGCAGGAGACCCAGTACTTC. Translating it yields CAKGAAPRQETQYF.

This clone was counted once. The chain carries TRBV18 and TRBJ2-7; either TRBD1 or TRBD2 may supply D (5 bases each). Deletions cut 6 bases from V and 4 bases from J, with 19 bases between. This CDR3 region has 15 residues. Germline V gene data show CDR1 as KGHSH and CDR2 as LQKENI. The CDR3 spells CASSGAVGDLYEQYF. The DNA for the CDR3 is TGTGCCAGCTCCGGGGCCGTCGGGGATCTATACGAGCAGTACTTC.

The chain employs TRBV7-2 and TRBJ2-7; 12 bases fit TRBD2. This CDR3 has 15 amino acids. Per germline, CDR1 SGHTA and CDR2 FQGNSA. J was trimmed by 4 bases and V by 5 bases; bases with no gene match: 6. The DNA for the CDR3 is TGTGCCAGCAGCCGTCGGACTAGCGGGACTTACGAGCAGTACTTC. Protein sequence: CASSRRTSGTYEQYF. The variable domain in full, completed from reference TRBV7-2 and TRBJ2-7, reads GAGVSQSPSNKVTEKGKDVELRCDPISGHTALYWYRQSLGQGLEFLIYFQGNSAPDKSGLPSDRFSAERTGGSVSTLTIQRTQQEDSAVYLCASSRRTSGTYEQYFGPGTRLTVT.

Note on this clone: At the DNA level, this CDR3 is encoded by other sequences in the same sample as well. V gene TRBV29-1 combines with J gene TRBJ1-1; 8 bases are shared with TRBD1. The V gene end was trimmed by 4 bases and the J gene end by 4 bases; junction bases not matched to a gene: 2. This CDR3 region has 12 residues. The V gene's germline CDR1 is SQVTM and CDR2 ANQGSEA. CDR3 in amino acids: CSVGRGLTEAFF. CDR3 coding DNA: TGCAGCGTTGGCAGGGGGCTCACTGAAGCTTTCTTT.

This rearrangement joins TRBV6-6 to TRBJ1-2; D is unresolved. Trimming pared 7 bases from V and 2 bases from J, leaving 11 bases between. The CDR3 is 13 amino acids. From germline, CDR1 is MNHNY and CDR2 SVGAGI (reference sequence). The CDR3 reads CASTSGGNYGYTF. For the CDR3, the DNA is TGTGCCAGCACCTCCGGCGGAAACTATGGCTACACCTTC.

As for this clone: Distinct nucleotide sequences in the sample also encode this CDR3. This rearrangement joins TRBV6-5 to TRBJ2-5; 14 bases are a match to TRBD2. The V and J ends lost 6 bases and 5 bases, in that order; junction bases with no gene match: 5. The germline CDR1 and CDR2 sequences are MNHEY and SVGAGI. The CDR3 is made up of 15 amino acids. CDR3 region: CASRRLAGGGETQYF. For the CDR3, the DNA is TGTGCCAGCAGGAGACTAGCGGGAGGGGGGGAGACCCAGTACTTC.

The V call is TRBV27, the J call TRBJ2-6; weak D call: TRBD1 (6 bases). V was pared by 5 bases and J by 0 bases, with 14 bases between. There are 17 residues in the CDR3. CDR1 and CDR2 (germline): MNHEY, SMNVEV (reference sequence). CDR3 protein: CASSLTGISSGANVLTF. For the CDR3, the DNA is TGTGCCAGCAGTCTAACAGGGATCAGCTCTGGGGCCAACGTCCTGACTTTC.

A remark on this clone: This CDR3 is also generated by other DNA sequences in the sample. V usage is TRBV5-1 and J usage is TRBJ2-5; 15 bases map to TRBD2. Germline-derived CDR1 and CDR2 are SGHRS and YFSETQ. This CDR3 is 17 amino acids long. V trimming: 3 bases; J trimming: 1 base; junction bases outside the gene matches: 4. The CDR3 here is CASSSGLAGGPQETQYF. CDR3 nucleotide sequence: TGCGCCAGCAGCTCGGGACTAGCGGGGGGTCCCCAAGAGACCCAGTACTTC.

The chain uses TRBV11-2 and TRBJ1-1; D uncertain. This CDR3 has 15 amino acids. Trimming stripped 4 bases from V and 4 bases from J, with 16 bases between. Germline loops: CDR1 SGHAT, CDR2 FQNNGV. CDR3 nucleotides: TGTGCCAGCAGCTCAGGCGGGCCGGGAATCACTGAAGCTTTCTTT. Its translation is CASSSGGPGITEAFF.